What follows is one TCR beta chain and its context. This clonotype was detected only a few times. Its antigen specificity is not known. No base quality values were provided; no much bigger clone lies one nucleotide off. The sample comes from a study of CD8 T cells in ankylosing spondylitis (dated by TCRdb to 2015 to 2018). Looking at the study overall: The study set out to find disease-linked TCR variants by profiling T cell receptor beta repertoires in ankylosing spondylitis patients and healthy donors. Peripheral blood samples were taken, and synovial fluid was additionally collected from ankylosing spondylitis patients. The whole study cohort included 85 to 120 healthy donors and about two dozen ankylosing spondylitis patients. General findings and caveats noted by the study authors: The disease-linked clones had a CD8+ phenotype and were found at relatively low frequencies in peripheral blood. A TCR beta motif of 8 or 9 highly homologous amino acid variants appeared characteristic of blood from ankylosing spondylitis patients. According to the report, matched synovial fluid samples from ankylosing spondylitis patients were significantly enriched for the disease-linked clones. Some motif variants were previously reported in synovial fluid and blood of reactive arthritis patients, suggesting common disease-initiation mechanisms.

The CDR3 numbers 14 residues from cysteine through phenylalanine. Just the 42-base CDR3 DNA is kept, in frame starting at base 1. V is pared back by 8 bases and J by 2 bases, with 13 bases lying between the germline termini. The sequencer listed for this sample is Illumina HiSeq 2500. Quantitative 5'-RACE with molecular barcodes was used to prepare TCR beta libraries. Under the source paper's analysis protocol: Disease-linked TCR variants were identified with a new computational method built on a probabilistic model of VDJ rearrangement. TCRdb reworked the public reads: Q25 trimming with fastp, MiXCR clone assembly, productive beta chains retained. Here each entry gathers all rows of one CDR3 protein and keeps the most common genes and DNA. TCRdb's processing, not the authors' own work, is the source of the V and J calls. This sample lists about 90,000 distinct CDR3 sequences; more than 25% were detected once. Together, the top ten hold roughly 60% of the sample.

The sample consisted of blood, either unsorted or a sorted T cell fraction (not recorded which). The V and J segments used are TRBV12-3 or TRBV12-4 and TRBJ1-3; no D segment can be confidently identified. The clonotype comes from a male donor with ankylosing spondylitis or in good health (not recorded which). The nucleotides are TGTGCCAGCGACTCCTTCCTAGCTGGAAACACCATATATTTT. Translation gives CASDSFLAGNTIYF.